Below, one T cell receptor beta chain is given with its context. No antigen is known for it. The table came from immunoSEQ multiplex PCR; TCRdb's copy has only in-frame clones and leaves some out. The sample includes about 110,000 clones, roughly 88% of them seen just once. The sample comes from a study of T cell responses to AZD1222 COVID-19 vaccine. Study-level points and caveats: After the peak T cell response, and only then, were repertoires sampled. Clonal diversity was possibly underestimated; the donors were predominantly white British and more often female. Nearly half of spike-specific TCRs reportedly target unmutated variant regions.

The CDR3 runs 13 residues. Germline V CDR1 and CDR2: ENHRY, SYGVKD. V was shortened by 0 bases and J by 7 bases, with 7 bases between the two germline ends. This TCR came from an adult in good health. This chain links TRBV10-3 with TRBJ1-5; no clear D. The sequencing here drew on peripheral blood, taken on day 0 of MenACWY control vaccination. This CDR3 is CAISESYFQPQHF. CDR3 DNA sequence: TGTGCCATCAGTGAGTCCTACTTCCAGCCCCAGCATTTT.